This TCR beta chain was profiled in a study of blood T cell repertoires in COVID-19. Across the whole study: The samples span acute and convalescent COVID-19 from the United States, Italy and Spain. In each case, the material was cDNA or gDNA derived from T cells, B-cell-depleted T cells, or PBMCs.

Only in-frame clones appear in the TCRdb table, and some are missing; sequencing was by immunoSEQ multiplex PCR. The sample records about 100,000 clones, 85% being singletons. The CDR3 contains 16 residues. The germline V gene encodes CDR1 SGHRS and CDR2 YFSETQ. The V and J ends lost 4 bases and 2 bases, in that order; junction bases with no gene match: 8. The chain couples TRBV5-1 to TRBJ2-5, with 10 bases aligning to TRBD1. The origin of this receptor is an older woman with active or convalescent COVID-19. Sample: peripheral blood. CDR3 sequence reads: CASSLLGGQGQETQYF. As DNA, the CDR3 is TGCGCCAGCAGCCTACTAGGGGGACAGGGGCAAGAGACCCAGTACTTC.